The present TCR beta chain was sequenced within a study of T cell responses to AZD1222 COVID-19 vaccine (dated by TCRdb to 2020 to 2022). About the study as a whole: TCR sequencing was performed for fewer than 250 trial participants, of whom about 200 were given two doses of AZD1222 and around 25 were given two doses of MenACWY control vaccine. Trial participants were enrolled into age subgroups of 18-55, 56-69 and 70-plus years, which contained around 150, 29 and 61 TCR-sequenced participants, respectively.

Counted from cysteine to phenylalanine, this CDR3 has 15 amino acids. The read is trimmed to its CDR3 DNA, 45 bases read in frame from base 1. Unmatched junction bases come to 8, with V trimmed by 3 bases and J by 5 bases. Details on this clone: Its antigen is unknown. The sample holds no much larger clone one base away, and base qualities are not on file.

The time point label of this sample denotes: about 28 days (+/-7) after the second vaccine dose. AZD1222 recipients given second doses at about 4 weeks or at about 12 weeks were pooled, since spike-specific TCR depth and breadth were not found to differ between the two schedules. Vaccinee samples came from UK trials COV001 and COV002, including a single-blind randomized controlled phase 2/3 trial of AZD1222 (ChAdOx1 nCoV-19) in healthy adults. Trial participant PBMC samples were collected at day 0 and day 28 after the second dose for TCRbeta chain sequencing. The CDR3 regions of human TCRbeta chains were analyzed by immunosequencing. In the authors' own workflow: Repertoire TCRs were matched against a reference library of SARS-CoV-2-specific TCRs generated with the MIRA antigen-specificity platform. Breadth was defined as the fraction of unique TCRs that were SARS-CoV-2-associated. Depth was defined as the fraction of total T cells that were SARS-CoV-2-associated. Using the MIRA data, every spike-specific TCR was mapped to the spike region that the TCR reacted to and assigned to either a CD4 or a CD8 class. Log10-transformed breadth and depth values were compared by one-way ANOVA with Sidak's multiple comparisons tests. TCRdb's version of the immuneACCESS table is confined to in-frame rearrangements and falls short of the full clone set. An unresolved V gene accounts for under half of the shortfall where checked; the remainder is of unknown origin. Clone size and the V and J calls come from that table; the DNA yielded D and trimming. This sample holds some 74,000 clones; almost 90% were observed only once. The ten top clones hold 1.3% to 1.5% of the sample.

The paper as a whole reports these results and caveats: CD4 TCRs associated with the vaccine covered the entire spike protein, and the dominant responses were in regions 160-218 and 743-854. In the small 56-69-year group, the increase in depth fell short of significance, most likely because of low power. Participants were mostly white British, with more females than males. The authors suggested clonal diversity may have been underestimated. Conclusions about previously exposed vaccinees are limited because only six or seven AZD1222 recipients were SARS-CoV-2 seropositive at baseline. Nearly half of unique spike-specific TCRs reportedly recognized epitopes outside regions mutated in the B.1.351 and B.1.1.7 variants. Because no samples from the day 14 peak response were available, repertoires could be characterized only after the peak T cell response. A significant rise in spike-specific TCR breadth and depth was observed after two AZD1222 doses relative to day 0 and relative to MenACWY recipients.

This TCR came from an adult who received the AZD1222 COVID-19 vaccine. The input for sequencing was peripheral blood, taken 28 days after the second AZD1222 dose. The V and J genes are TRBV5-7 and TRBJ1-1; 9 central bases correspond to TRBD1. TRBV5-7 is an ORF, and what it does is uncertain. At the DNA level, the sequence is TGTGCCAGCAGCTCGGGACAGGGTTCGGGGACTGAAGCTTTCTTT. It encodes CASSSGQGSGTEAFF.